The clone carrying this TCR beta chain was seen repeatedly, ten times or more. This sample stems from a study of human T cells and chemical hapten exposure. In TCRdb, the RACE reads were re-called with MiXCR into one record per CDR3 protein. Of 25,000 to 30,000 distinct CDR3 sequences listed, over 9% are singletons. Stated time point: patch test 2, 6 weeks after DPC sensitization. Treatment meaning: therapeutic diphenylcyclopropenone sensitization with weekly scalp DPC. The sample consisted of whole blood, taken in connection with sensitization to the hapten diphenylcyclopropenone (DPC). The receptor comes from a man between 25 and 39 years old with alopecia areata. Some clones in this sample may be carry-over from other donors' samples.

The CDR3 protein is CASSHDPTGKGETQYF. CDR3 DNA: TGTGCCAGCAGCCACGACCCGACAGGGAAAGGGGAGACCCAGTACTTC. The rearrangement joins TRBV4-2 to TRBJ2-5, with 7 bases lining up with TRBD1. This CDR3 is built from 16 residues. Trimming cost V 3 bases and J 5 bases; bases outside gene matches: 12. Germline assignment: CDR1 LGHNA and CDR2 YNFKEQ.